This is a list of T cell receptor beta chains from one sample in a study of OX40 agonist ivuxolimab in advanced cancers. Clones were read by immunoSEQ multiplex PCR, and TCRdb kept only the in-frame ones, dropping some. The sample has 35,000 to 50,000 clones; over 75% are singletons. The sequencing used CD4+ or CD8+ T cells sorted from blood, collected in a trial of the OX40 agonist ivuxolimab. Every receptor here comes from an adult with an advanced solid tumor such as melanoma, head and neck, liver or kidney cancer. Each CDR3 is given with its conserved first and last residue. A D gene is named only where the DNA matches it firmly. Some rows have no size entry. The others give once, few or many, or a class for an expanded clone.

j_call	v_call	clone_size	d_call	cdr3_aa	cdr3_nt
TRBJ2-7	TRBV6-5	.	.	CASSYAQGAYEQYF	TGTGCCAGCAGTTATGCGCAGGGAGCCTACGAGCAGTACTTC
TRBJ2-1	TRBV5-1	.	.	CASSLRAGFYNEQFF	TGCGCCAGCAGCTTGAGGGCAGGGTTCTACAATGAGCAGTTCTTC
TRBJ2-7	TRBV5-1	.	TRBD2	CASSPGGLAASYEQYF	TGCGCCAGCAGCCCAGGAGGACTAGCGGCCTCCTACGAGCAGTACTTC
TRBJ1-2	TRBV28	.	.	CAARDRNYGYTF	TGTGCCGCCCGGGACCGTAACTATGGCTACACCTTC
TRBJ2-1	TRBV10-3	.	TRBD2	CAIRTSGSSNEQFF	TGTGCCATCAGAACTAGCGGGAGCAGTAATGAGCAGTTCTTC
TRBJ2-7	TRBV10-3	.	TRBD2	CAISGAGGPYEQYF	TGTGCCATCAGTGGTGCGGGGGGGCCCTACGAGCAGTACTTC
TRBJ2-5	TRBV7-6	.	.	CASSLVGGGQETQYF	TGTGCCAGCAGCTTAGTAGGAGGGGGGCAAGAGACCCAGTACTTC
TRBJ2-3	TRBV4-3	.	TRBD2	CASSQEQRGLDTQYF	TGCGCCAGCAGCCAAGAACAGCGGGGGTTGGATACGCAGTATTTT
TRBJ2-4	TRBV7-2	.	.	CASSPPREGDIQYF	TGTGCCAGCAGCCCCCCCCGGGAAGGTGACATTCAGTACTTC
TRBJ1-2	TRBV19	.	.	CASSREANYGYTF	TGTGCCAGTAGTAGGGAAGCTAACTATGGCTACACCTTC
TRBJ1-2	TRBV4-3	.	TRBD1	CASSQGTGGDGYTF	TGCGCCAGCAGCCAGGGTACAGGGGGCGATGGCTACACCTTC
TRBJ2-2	TRBV4-3	.	.	CASSQGISGELFF	TGCGCCAGCAGCCAAGGGATCTCCGGGGAGCTGTTTTTT
TRBJ2-3	TRBV5-6	.	.	CASSSAGEFKDTQYF	TGTGCCAGCAGCTCAGCAGGGGAATTTAAGGATACGCAGTATTTT
TRBJ2-4	TRBV23-1	once	.	CASSHEELLAKNIQYF	TGCGCCAGCAGTCATGAGGAGCTTTTAGCCAAAAACATTCAGTACTTC
TRBJ1-4	TRBV10-3	.	TRBD1	CAISQGTGTNEKLFF	TGTGCCATCAGTCAAGGGACAGGGACTAATGAAAAACTGTTTTTT
TRBJ1-1	TRBV30	few	.	CAWRTDRWNTEAFF	TGTGCCTGGAGGACCGACCGATGGAACACTGAAGCTTTCTTT
TRBJ1-1	TRBV7-8	.	TRBD1	CASSLGGGTVNTEAFF	TGTGCCAGCAGCCTAGGAGGGGGGACAGTGAACACTGAAGCTTTCTTT
TRBJ2-5	TRBV19	.	TRBD2	CASSIEATSLRETQYF	TGTGCCAGTAGTATAGAGGCGACTAGCCTGAGAGAGACCCAGTACTTC
TRBJ2-7	TRBV9	.	.	CASSVTPPHGGTGAGSYEQYF	TGTGCCAGCAGCGTGACACCACCCCACGGGGGCACGGGCGCAGGCTCCTACGAGCAGTACTTC
TRBJ2-5	TRBV4-2	.	TRBD2	CASSQLAGGRQETQYF	TGTGCCAGCAGCCAACTTGCGGGGGGACGACAAGAGACCCAGTACTTC
TRBJ2-7	TRBV2	.	.	CASSEDRGSTYEQYF	TGTGCCAGCAGTGAAGATAGGGGGAGTACCTACGAGCAGTACTTC
TRBJ1-2	TRBV15	.	TRBD1	CATSRDLAGGGNYGYTF	TGTGCCACCAGCAGAGATTTGGCAGGGGGTGGCAACTATGGCTACACCTTC
TRBJ2-7	TRBV27	.	TRBD1	CASSLFGQGPYEQYF	TGTGCCAGCAGTTTATTCGGACAGGGCCCCTACGAGCAGTACTTC
TRBJ2-7	TRBV9	.	TRBD1	CASSYGQDPYEQYF	TGTGCCAGCAGCTACGGACAGGACCCCTACGAGCAGTACTTC
TRBJ1-1	TRBV18	.	.	CASSPTENTEAFF	TGTGCCAGCTCACCGACAGAAAACACTGAAGCTTTCTTT
TRBJ2-5	TRBV7-9	.	.	CASSPSGRETQYF	TGTGCCAGCAGCCCCTCTGGTCGAGAGACCCAGTACTTC
TRBJ1-4	TRBV5-4	.	TRBD1	CASSSGQGVNEKLFF	TGTGCCAGCAGCTCGGGACAGGGGGTTAATGAAAAACTGTTTTTT
TRBJ2-1	TRBV28	.	.	CASREGGNEQFF	TGTGCCAGCAGAGAGGGGGGGAATGAGCAGTTCTTC
TRBJ2-1	TRBV5-6	.	TRBD2	CASKGRGYNEQFF	TGTGCCAGCAAGGGGCGGGGGTACAATGAGCAGTTCTTC
TRBJ1-5	TRBV11-2	.	.	CASSLDRGNQPQHF	TGTGCCAGCAGCTTAGACAGGGGAAATCAGCCCCAGCATTTT
TRBJ2-3	TRBV4-1	.	.	CASSHRREVDTQYF	TGCGCCAGCAGCCATCGCAGGGAGGTAGATACGCAGTATTTT
TRBJ1-1	TRBV6-4	.	.	CATNGLVRGLRNTEAFF	TGTGCCACCAATGGATTGGTCAGGGGATTGCGGAACACTGAAGCTTTCTTT
TRBJ2-3	TRBV2	.	.	CASSYGQTSTDTQYF	TGTGCCAGCAGTTACGGACAGACTAGCACAGATACGCAGTATTTT
TRBJ2-1	TRBV30	.	TRBD2	CAWSRGAGGSDEQFF	TGTGCCTGGAGTCGCGGGGCGGGAGGATCAGATGAGCAGTTCTTC
TRBJ1-2	TRBV13	once	TRBD1	CASSRQGLHYGYTF	TGTGCCAGCAGCCGACAGGGCCTTCACTATGGCTACACCTTC
TRBJ1-6	TRBV6-1	.	.	CASSEQGPPLHF	TGTGCCAGCAGTGAACAGGGGCCACCCCTCCACTTT
TRBJ2-2	TRBV19	few	TRBD1	CASSPPWDRGVTGELFF	TGTGCCAGTAGCCCCCCCTGGGACAGAGGGGTCACCGGGGAGCTGTTTTTT
TRBJ1-5	TRBV7-8	.	.	CASSLKPSRFNQPQHF	TGTGCCAGCAGCTTAAAACCCAGCCGCTTCAATCAGCCCCAGCATTTT
TRBJ2-5	TRBV6-5	.	.	CASSPQIWGETQYF	TGTGCCAGCAGCCCACAGATTTGGGGCGAGACCCAGTACTTC
TRBJ1-6	TRBV7-3	few	TRBD1	CASSSSGTENSPLHF	TGTGCCAGCAGCTCATCCGGGACAGAGAATTCACCCCTCCACTTT
TRBJ1-2	TRBV7-2	few	TRBD1	CASSTGDRNGYTF	TGTGCCAGCAGCACAGGGGACCGTAATGGCTACACCTTC
TRBJ2-1	TRBV5-1	.	.	CASSGNNEQFF	TGCGCCAGCAGCGGAAACAATGAGCAGTTCTTC
TRBJ2-4	TRBV4-2	.	.	CASSQDRGALNIQYF	TGTGCCAGCAGCCAAGATCGGGGGGCGTTGAACATTCAGTACTTC
TRBJ2-7	TRBV2	.	.	CASGVLEQYF	TGTGCCAGCGGGGTCCTCGAGCAGTACTTC
TRBJ1-5	TRBV19	.	.	CASRDGNQPQHF	TGTGCCAGTAGGGACGGAAATCAGCCCCAGCATTTT
TRBJ1-2	TRBV18	.	.	CASSPLAQNYGYTF	TGTGCCAGCTCACCACTGGCGCAGAACTATGGCTACACCTTC
TRBJ2-2	TRBV7-9	.	.	CASSPAMAEITGELFF	TGTGCCAGCAGCCCGGCGATGGCAGAGATCACCGGGGAGCTGTTTTTT
TRBJ1-3	TRBV28	.	TRBD1	CAGTGNGNTIYF	TGTGCCGGGACAGGGAATGGAAACACCATATATTTT
TRBJ2-1	TRBV11-2	.	.	CASSLGGAYEQFF	TGTGCCAGCAGCTTAGGAGGGGCCTATGAGCAGTTCTTC
TRBJ2-5	TRBV7-7	.	.	CASSLDAGSESQYF	TGTGCTAGCAGCTTAGACGCAGGATCAGAGAGCCAGTACTTC
TRBJ1-5	TRBV18	.	.	CASSPTRDQPQHF	TGTGCCAGCTCTCCGACGAGGGATCAGCCCCAGCATTTT
TRBJ1-1	TRBV19	.	.	CASKDPDAEAFF	TGTGCCAGTAAGGACCCGGACGCTGAAGCTTTCTTT
TRBJ2-4	TRBV4-1	.	.	CASSQDDFGPLAKNIQYF	TGCGCCAGCAGCCAAGATGATTTCGGGCCGCTAGCCAAAAACATTCAGTACTTC
TRBJ2-1	TRBV28	few	.	CASQLGGLSSYNEQFF	TGTGCCAGCCAACTGGGGGGCTTGAGCTCCTACAATGAGCAGTTCTTC
TRBJ1-4	TRBV6-5	.	.	CASRTRGKNEKLFF	TGTGCCAGCAGGACCCGGGGCAAGAATGAAAAACTGTTTTTT
TRBJ2-5	TRBV9	.	TRBD1	CASSVGQTGWETQYF	TGTGCCAGCAGCGTAGGTCAGACAGGGTGGGAGACCCAGTACTTC
TRBJ2-5	TRBV21-1	.	.	CASSCPRFPETQYF	TGTGCCAGCAGCTGTCCAAGGTTCCCAGAGACCCAGTACTTC
TRBJ2-5	TRBV28	.	.	CASSTSAGETQYF	TGTGCCAGCAGCACCTCCGCGGGGGAGACCCAGTACTTC
TRBJ1-2	TRBV30	.	.	CAWRGPNYGYTF	TGTGCCTGGAGGGGGCCTAACTATGGCTACACCTTC